Below are 27 T cell receptor beta chains sequenced from a single sample in a study. Cells sorted as Tregs were CD4+, CD25+ and CD127-/low. The TRBV12-4/TRBJ1-2 clonotypes were amplified using barcode primers with ligated adaptors. A single record per CDR3 protein comes from TCRdb applying MiXCR to the multiplex PCR reads. The table shows some 850 distinct CDR3 sequences, with 15% to 20% occurring only once. Sequenced input: Tregs sorted from blood. The receptors shown here come from a female donor with breast cancer.

This clonotype has only one observation. V is TRBV12-3 or TRBV12-4 and J is TRBJ1-2; TRBD1 aligns across 10 bases. The CDR3 has 16 residues. V shed 3 bases and J 0 bases; nucleotides not matched to a gene: 4. CDR3 in amino acids: CASSLGQGRANYGYTF. In DNA, the CDR3 is TGTGCCAGCAGTTTGGGACAGGGGCGAGCTAACTATGGCTACACCTTC.

By share, this clonotype ranks as large. The chain combines TRBV12-3 or TRBV12-4 with TRBJ1-2; D might be TRBD1 (5 bases). The V gene lost 6 bases and the J gene lost 7 bases, with 12 bases spanning the gap. The CDR3 is 12 amino acids. CDR3 nucleotides: TGTGCCAGCAGCCTTAGGGGACTTGGCTACACCTTC. Translation gives CASSLRGLGYTF.

This clonotype is termed medium-sized. The V gene is TRBV12-5, the J gene TRBJ1-2; D remains ambiguous. V was cut by 9 bases and J by 1 base, with 9 bases left in between. The CDR3 totals 12 residues. Germline assignment: CDR1 LGHNT and CDR2 FRNRAP. In nucleotides, the CDR3 is TGTGCTAGCGCATCAAGTAACTATGGCTACACCTTC. It is translated as CASASSNYGYTF. The whole variable domain, remainder taken from reference TRBV12-5 and TRBJ1-2, is DARVTQTPRHKVTEMGQEVTMRCQPILGHNTVFWYRQTMMQGLELLAYFRNRAPLDDSGMPKDRFSAEMPDATLATLKIQPSEPRDSAVYFCASASSNYGYTFGSGTRLTVV.

Judged by abundance, this clonotype is large. This chain joins TRBV12-3 or TRBV12-4 and TRBJ1-2, with D perhaps matching TRBD1 (6 bases). V gave up 6 bases and J gave up 7 bases, with 12 bases separating them. The CDR3 is 12 residues long. The chain's CDR3 is CASSAGASGYTF. CDR3 nucleotide sequence: TGTGCCAGCAGCGCAGGGGCTAGTGGCTACACCTTC.

Relative to its sample, this clonotype is medium-sized. V is TRBV12-3 or TRBV12-4 and J is TRBJ1-2; D not resolved. Trimming took off 3 bases at V and 7 bases at J, with 9 bases between the two ends. This CDR3 contains 12 residues. CDR3 bases: TGTGCCAGCAGTTTGGCCTGGGGTGGCTACACCTTC. It codes for CASSLAWGGYTF.

This clonotype is categorized as medium-sized (0.01 to 0.1%). The gene calls are TRBV12-3 or TRBV12-4 and TRBJ1-2, with 8 bases matching TRBD1. With 9 bases clipped from V and 3 bases from J, the junction kept 12 bases outside the gene matches. This CDR3 spans 15 amino acids. The chain's CDR3 is CARGQGFYRDYGYTF. The CDR3 bases are TGTGCCAGAGGACAGGGATTTTATAGGGACTATGGCTACACCTTC.

By sample fraction, this clonotype is medium-sized (0.01 to 0.1%). The gene calls are TRBV12-3 or TRBV12-4 and TRBJ1-2; D gene ambiguous. The CDR3 totals 13 residues. Trimming took off 2 bases at V and 12 bases at J, with 16 bases between the two ends. The DNA for the CDR3 is TGTGCCAGCAGTTTAAAGGGAGCGACGATCAACACCTTC. It encodes CASSLKGATINTF.

This clonotype counts as large. The rearrangement joins TRBV12-3 or TRBV12-4 to TRBJ1-2, with D hard to call. The CDR3 length is 12 residues. With 8 bases removed from V and 2 bases from J, the gap between germline ends came to 9 bases. The CDR3 sequence: CASGFSNYGYTF. The CDR3 DNA reads as TGTGCCAGCGGGTTTTCAAACTATGGCTACACCTTC.

This clonotype is judged medium-sized. The rearrangement uses TRBV12-3 or TRBV12-4 and TRBJ1-2; TRBD1 matches at 10 bases. V shed 7 bases, J shed 6 bases, and the junction held 5 bases outside the gene matches. There are 13 residues in the CDR3. In nucleotides, the CDR3 is TGTGCCAGCACCTGGGACAGGGGAAATGGCTACACCTTC. Its protein is CASTWDRGNGYTF.

This chain connects TRBV12-3 or TRBV12-4 to TRBJ1-2, with D possibly TRBD1 on 5 matching bases. The germline V and J ends were trimmed by 4 bases and 6 bases, with 21 bases remaining between them. CDR3 length: 16 amino acids. This CDR3 is CASSSRLGTGVNGYTF. Written as DNA, the CDR3 is TGTGCCAGCAGTTCGAGACTAGGGACGGGCGTTAATGGCTACACCTTC.

This clonotype rates as medium-sized. The chain uses TRBV12-3 or TRBV12-4 and TRBJ1-2; weak D call: TRBD1 (5 bases). The CDR3 consists of 16 residues. Trimming removed 2 bases from V and 5 bases from J, with 18 bases in between. CDR3: CASSLMEVGDTYGYTF. The CDR3 DNA sequence: TGTGCCAGCAGTTTAATGGAGGTAGGGGATACGTATGGCTACACCTTC.

The chain uses TRBV12-3 or TRBV12-4 and TRBJ1-2, with D possibly matching TRBD1 (6 bases). V lost 6 bases and J 9 bases, leaving 14 bases between the germline ends. The CDR3 covers 12 residues. The CDR3 protein is CASSAGALCYTF. DNA for the CDR3: TGTGCCAGCAGCGCAGGGGCACTATGCTACACCTTC.

V is TRBV12-3 or TRBV12-4 and J is TRBJ1-2, with TRBD1 identical over 7 bases. V shed 6 bases, J shed 3 bases, and the junction held 7 bases outside the gene matches. The length of the CDR3 is 14 residues. CDR3 sequence (DNA): TGTGCCAGCAGCCCGACAGGGCTGCACTATGGCTACACCTTC. Residues: CASSPTGLHYGYTF.

This clonotype is labeled as medium-sized. One junction end does not reproduce the germline sequence, and a read error may be involved. The V call is TRBV12-3 or TRBV12-4, the J call TRBJ1-2; D gene ambiguous. This CDR3 is 11 amino acids long. Written as DNA, the CDR3 is TGTGCCAGCAGCCTCAAATTGAGTTACTTCTTC. It is translated as CASSLKLSYFF.

The CDR3 region has the DNA TGTGCCAGCAGTCTTCAGGGCGTTGCTGGCTACACCTTC. This gives the protein CASSLQGVAGYTF. This rearrangement joins TRBV12-3 or TRBV12-4 to TRBJ1-2; D might be TRBD1 (5 bases). This CDR3 comprises 13 residues. Trimming removed 5 bases from V and 7 bases from J, with 14 bases in between.

The CDR3 region has the DNA TGTGCCAGCAGCCTTAAGGGGCTTGGCTACACCTTC. Translation: CASSLKGLGYTF. V and J are TRBV12-3 or TRBV12-4 and TRBJ1-2, with TRBD1 as a possible D gene (5 bases). Trimming removed 6 bases at V and 7 bases at J, with 12 bases between. The length of the CDR3 is 12 residues.

In its sample, this clonotype ranks as medium-sized (0.01 to 0.1%). The chain is built from TRBV12-3 or TRBV12-4 and TRBJ1-2; D is possibly TRBD1 (5 bases). This CDR3 region has 15 residues. V lost 2 bases and J lost 4, with 14 bases in between. CDR3 sequence: CASSLSAGRTYGYTF. In DNA, the CDR3 is TGTGCCAGCAGTTTAAGCGCAGGGAGGACCTATGGCTACACCTTC.

This clonotype is categorized as medium-sized. The chain recombines TRBV12-3 or TRBV12-4 with TRBJ1-2, with D perhaps matching TRBD1 (5 bases). CDR3 length: 13 amino acids. The V gene lost 2 bases and the J gene lost 7 bases, with 11 bases spanning the gap. CDR3 DNA: TGTGCCAGCAGTTTATGGGGCGAGGGTGGCTACACCTTC. Translating gives CASSLWGEGGYTF.

By sample share, this clonotype is medium-sized. This chain uses TRBV12-3 or TRBV12-4 with TRBJ1-2; D remains unclear. The CDR3 totals 13 residues. The V end was cut by 6 bases, the J end by 2 bases, with 10 bases between. The CDR3 DNA reads as TGTGCCAGCAGATTGACGGGGAACTATGGCTACACCTTC. Translated: CASRLTGNYGYTF.

By sample fraction, this clonotype is medium-sized (0.01 to 0.1%). The chain uses TRBV12-3 or TRBV12-4 and TRBJ1-2; TRBD1 is a possible D gene (6 bases). Trimming removed 1 base from V and 5 bases from J, with 11 bases in between. The CDR3 totals 14 residues. In nucleotides, the CDR3 is TGTGCCAGCAGTTTAGGCACAGGGTCGTATGGCTACACCTTC. Translation: CASSLGTGSYGYTF.

This clonotype has only a few counts. V and J are TRBV12-3 or TRBV12-4 and TRBJ1-2; the D gene is possibly TRBD1 (6 bases). Trimming shortened V by 6 bases and J by 2 bases, and 13 bases separated the two germline ends. The CDR3 runs to 14 residues. The CDR3 region has the DNA TGTGCCAGCAGCCGTGACCAGGGGAACTATGGCTACACCTTC. This translates into CASSRDQGNYGYTF.

By proportion, this clonotype is medium-sized. J is TRBJ1-2 and V is TRBV12-3 or TRBV12-4; a weak D match, TRBD1 (5 bases). Trimming removed 1 base at V and 3 bases at J, with 9 bases between. The CDR3 is 14 amino acids. The chain's CDR3 is CASSLVQVHYGYTF. The CDR3 region has the DNA TGTGCCAGCAGTTTAGTACAGGTCCACTATGGCTACACCTTC.

This clonotype was recorded a few times. J is TRBJ1-2 and V is TRBV12-3 or TRBV12-4; 9 nucleotides agree with TRBD1. Trimming took 0 bases from V and 6 from J; bases not matched to a gene: 2. The CDR3 has 14 amino acids. In DNA, the CDR3 is TGTGCCAGCAGTTTAGCCGGGACAGGGAATGGCTACACCTTC. Its protein product is CASSLAGTGNGYTF.

This clonotype is large. This sequence joins TRBV12-3 or TRBV12-4 and TRBJ1-2; D is ambiguous. This CDR3 contains 12 residues. The V and J ends lost 6 bases and 3 bases respectively, with 8 bases between them. The CDR3 reads CASSSADYGYTF. The CDR3 DNA sequence: TGTGCCAGCAGCTCAGCCGACTATGGCTACACCTTC.

This clonotype counts as hyperexpanded. The chain joins TRBV12-3 or TRBV12-4 to TRBJ1-2, with TRBD1 identical over 7 bases. CDR3 size: 15 residues. V gave up 6 bases and J gave up 10 bases; unmatched junction bases: 17. The CDR3, as DNA: TGTGCCAGCAGCCGGGCGAGGGAACGACAGGGTGACTACACCTTC. Translating it yields CASSRARERQGDYTF.

This clonotype was detected many times. With a much larger clone just one base away, this may be a read error. The chain is built from TRBV12-3 or TRBV12-4 and TRBJ1-2; 7 bases map to TRBD1. This CDR3 is built from 14 residues. The V segment lost 6 bases and the J segment 4 bases; nucleotides outside the gene matches: 8. CDR3 amino acids: CASRLGQPSYGYTF. As DNA, the CDR3 is TGTGCCAGCAGGTTGGGACAGCCCAGCTATGGCTACACCTTC.

This clonotype is classed as medium-sized. This sequence joins TRBV12-3 or TRBV12-4 and TRBJ1-2; 8 nucleotides agree with TRBD1. This CDR3 contains 14 residues. Unmatched junction bases numbered 5, after V lost 6 bases and J lost 2 bases. The CDR3 DNA reads as TGTGCCAGCAGATGGGGACAGGTGAACTATGGCTACACCTTC. This sequence encodes CASRWGQVNYGYTF.